This T cell receptor (beta chain) was captured by sequencing in a study of T cell responses to AZD1222 COVID-19 vaccine. This CDR3 has 13 amino acids. Data came from immunoSEQ multiplex PCR; TCRdb stores just in-frame clones and leaves some out. The data show more than 70,000 clones, under 95% seen once. This specimen consisted of peripheral blood, obtained on day 0 of AZD1222 vaccination. The chain couples TRBV21-1 to TRBJ2-7. TRBV21-1 is recorded as a pseudogene. The source is an adult in good health. The CDR3 region is CASVVGVSYEQYF. The CDR3 DNA is TGTGCCAGCGTCGTGGGGGTTTCCTACGAGCAGTACTTC.